This T cell receptor (beta chain) is from a study of regulatory T cells in long-lasting Graves disease. The study, taken as a whole, reports: When disease was persistent, TRBV28, TRBJ1-2 and TRBJ2-5 were the favored segments.

Details on this clonotype: Its antigen remains unidentified.

Described time point: newly diagnosed GD, antithyroid drugs for less than 3 months. Following extraction of RNA from PBMCs, that RNA was used to make the TCR library. iRepertoire HTBI primers and Arm-PCR of CDR3 regions built TCR beta libraries. MiXCR, applied by TCRdb to the multiplex PCR reads, yields one record per CDR3 protein. The sample shows about 620,000 distinct CDR3 sequences, 15% to 20% of them seen only once. The germline V gene encodes CDR1 SGHVS and CDR2 FNYEAQ. Unmatched junction bases numbered 9, after V lost 2 bases and J lost 4 bases. This CDR3 is 16 amino acids long. The sample was also linked to a second study, of T cells in Graves' hyperthyroidism and ophthalmopathy. From that report: Every diagnosis used clinical symptoms, serum thyroxine and TRAb, thyroid ultrasound and orbital computed tomography. Initially, a first-round RT-PCR of the TCR CDR3 employed the HTBI primer set.

The receptor comes from a woman aged 25 to 39 with Graves disease. Sequenced material: peripheral blood mononuclear cells (PBMCs), taken at new diagnosis, from a patient treated with antithyroid drugs. V usage is TRBV7-6 and J usage is TRBJ2-3, with 7 nucleotides matching TRBD2. CDR3 protein: CASSLSGGSSADTQYF. DNA of the CDR3: TGTGCCAGCAGCTTAAGCGGCGGGAGTAGCGCAGATACGCAGTATTTT.